This TCR beta chain was profiled in a study of shared clonotypes between healthy human individuals (TCRdb year 2020). With regard to the full study: The cohort included a few men and a couple of women between 18 and 49 years of age. Blood TCR repertoires of five healthy adults were deeply sequenced to estimate repertoire size and the extent of clonotype sharing between individuals. Between about 0.85 and 8.9 billion PBMCs per donor were obtained by leukapheresis. For each donor, CD4 naive and CD4 memory were each given three plates, CD8 naive was given two plates, and CD8 memory was given one plate. To increase sequencing depth and limit assay-specific biases, different laboratories used diverse techniques to prepare libraries and sequence TCR repertoires. What the work shows at the level of the full study, not this receptor alone: Incomplete sequencing was indicated by rarefaction of sorted-subset datasets, despite the large sequencing depth. Pairwise subsampling led to the expectation that sequencing depth would affect the degree of clonotype sharing among donors. Larger estimated clonotype richness was generally found for naive subsets than for memory subsets. Compared with non-shared clonotypes, clonotypes shared by all four sorted-subset donors had higher generation probabilities. About 4.5% of naive CD4, 3.5% of naive CD8, approximately 2.2% of memory CD4, and 0.35% to 0.4% of memory CD8 clonotypes were shared across several donors. Sampling was limited to blood, and TCR repertoires in tissue likely differ from TCR repertoires in blood. Because the study included a small number of donors, the genetic and exposure-history diversity represented was limited.

Using the deep immunoSEQ assay, multiplex PCR amplified TCR CDR3 regions from genomic DNA. Extracted genomic DNA from each cell subset was spread evenly across all wells of several immunoSEQ 96-well plates, with each plate serving as a replicate. For sorted subsets, roughly 200 ng of genomic DNA, equivalent to 30,000 or so T cell genomes, went into each replicate PCR. Purified libraries were quantified with a Qubit 3.0 fluorometer, sized on a Bioanalyzer 2100, and re-quantified with the KAPA Library Quantification kit. Each immunoSEQ 96-well plate was sequenced on its own single-read 150-cycle Illumina NextSeq 550 flow cell. Processing in the source paper ran as follows. Because the immunoSEQ output included only junctional sequences and no quality scores, the filtering could not be the same as the filtering used for full-length reads. Sequences were annotated with PyIR, a Python wrapper for IgBLAST v1.9, and V/J genes and CDR3 were assigned using IMGT germline references. Reads were filtered out if the reads had weak V/J assignments (E-value above 1e-6), no CDR3, stop codons, out-of-frame junctions, or ambiguous translated residues. V3J clonotypes were defined as sequences sharing an identical inferred V gene, J gene, and CDR3 amino acid sequence. The percentage overlap between two repertoires was calculated by dividing the number of shared unique clonotypes by the size of the smaller repertoire. Richness of each repertoire was evaluated using RTK rarefaction, the Chao1 estimator, and Recon v2.1 estimates of unobserved clonotypes. For all TCRbeta clonotypes obtained by the gDNA method from a few donors, generation probabilities were computed with OLGA. TCRdb retrieved this table from immuneACCESS and kept in-frame rearrangements only. Not all clones are present; in checked studies, unresolved V genes account for under half, and no reason is known for the remainder. The DNA gave D and trimming, while V, J and clone size come from that table. This sample gives approximately 240,000 clones in total; approximately 70% of them show up just once. The ten biggest clones cover roughly 11% of the sample.

Notes on this clone: Its antigen target is currently unknown. No base qualities exist here, and no much larger clone lies one base off it.

The germline V gene encodes CDR1 SGHKS and CDR2 YYEKEE (reference sequence). The CDR3 covers 14 residues, taking in both the cysteine and the phenylalanine. Only the CDR3 portion is preserved as DNA: 42 bases, with reading frame beginning at the first base. V is clipped by 9 bases and J by 1 base, and the sequence between their germline boundaries is 11 bases long. The donors were healthy, HIV-negative adults who had no recently reported acute infections or vaccinations. All donors were Caucasian adults living in Nashville, Tennessee, USA. Magnetic negative selection was used to enrich CD4+ T cells, after which naive cells were positively selected on CD45RA and the negative fraction became the memory subset. Blood was obtained by leukapheresis, after which PBMCs were separated by Ficoll-Histopaque density gradient centrifugation and cryopreserved in liquid nitrogen vapor phase. Analytical flow cytometry was used to check the purity and quantity of each magnetically sorted T cell population. Genomic DNA was isolated from every sorted fraction and measured by UV absorbance on a Nanodrop 2000c.

Material for sequencing was memory CD4+ T cells sorted from blood. According to the study, the label for this sample's cell subset or site signals: CD45RA-negative fraction. The receptor comes from a man aged 25-45 years in good health. This chain is built from TRBV5-5 and TRBJ2-6; no D gene call is confident. The CDR3 region has the sequence CATRLSSGANVLTF. The DNA is TGTGCCACCAGATTGAGTTCTGGGGCCAACGTCCTGACTTTC.